This entry concerns a single T cell receptor (beta chain). The V and J ends lost 7 bases and 4 bases respectively, with 13 bases between them. CDR3 length: 13 amino acids. Germline lookup yields CDR1 SNHLY and CDR2 FYNNEI. The sample is drawn from a study of control samples from healthy donors and cancer patients. Measured with immunoSEQ multiplex PCR; TCRdb has only the in-frame clones, and not every one. The sample includes 400,000 to 450,000 clones, 90% of them seen just once. The receptor's source is a man between 40 and 49 years old with head and neck cancer. The chain links TRBV2 to TRBJ1-2; D is uncertain. Material for sequencing was PBMCs. CDR3 amino acids: CASTRTGGYGYTF. The CDR3 coding sequence is TGTGCCAGCACTAGGACGGGAGGCTATGGCTACACCTTC.